This T cell receptor (beta chain) was recorded in a study of OX40 agonist ivuxolimab in advanced cancers. As for the study in general: The study gave patients intravenous ivuxolimab at 0.01 to 10 mg/kg every 2 weeks. Three patients showed partial responses: one hepatocellular carcinoma and two cutaneous melanoma cases.

Repertoires were generated with immunoSEQ multiplex PCR, while TCRdb's copy carries only in-frame clones and drops some. The sample has around 83,000 clones; about 88% are singletons. Here the sequenced sample was CD4+ or CD8+ T cells sorted from blood, taken in a trial of the OX40 agonist ivuxolimab. The receptor comes from an adult with an advanced solid tumor such as melanoma, head and neck, liver or kidney cancer.

CDR3 region: CASSLGDVGLRNSPLHF. In nucleotides, the CDR3 is TGTGCCAGCAGCTTAGGCGATGTGGGACTGCGGAATTCACCCCTCCACTTT. The chain uses TRBV7-2 and TRBJ1-6; TRBD1 might be the D (5 bases). Trimming removed 1 base at V and 7 bases at J, with 17 bases between. The germline V gene encodes CDR1 SGHTA and CDR2 FQGNSA. The CDR3 has 17 amino acids. Full variable domain (missing parts from reference TRBV7-2 and TRBJ1-6): GAGVSQSPSNKVTEKGKDVELRCDPISGHTALYWYRQSLGQGLEFLIYFQGNSAPDKSGLPSDRFSAERTGGSVSTLTIQRTQQEDSAVYLCASSLGDVGLRNSPLHFGNGTRLTVT.